This T cell receptor (beta chain) appears in the sequencing data of a study of molecular identifiers for immune sequencing clone quantification. Naive CD8 libraries were made from around 18,000 to 910,000 sorted cells, and they used 10%, 30% or 50% RNA. Naive CD8 T cells were sorted, and the gate applied was CD8+CD4-CCR7+CD45RA+. The sample holds many counts of this clonotype. Its ends do not fully match the called genes, so a read error is possible. Each CDR3 protein is one row after TCRdb ran MiXCR on the PCR reads. Of over 600,000 distinct CDR3 sequences in the sample, 15% to 20% were seen once. This CDR3 has 14 residues. The germline CDR1 and CDR2 sequences are MGHRA and YSYEKL.

The specimen was naive CD8+ T cells from blood, with Jurkat cell RNA spiked in. Subset denoted: FACS-sorted CD8+CD4-CCR7+CD45RA+ naive T cells. This sequence was found in a human donor in good health. Some libraries in this study had Jurkat cell RNA spiked in. The J gene is TRBJ1-5, the V gene TRBV4-1; weak D call: TRBD1 (5 bases). CDR3 nucleotide sequence: TGTGCCAGCAGTCAGGGTCCCAGCAATCAGCCCCAGCATTTT. It translates to CASSQGPSNQPQHF.